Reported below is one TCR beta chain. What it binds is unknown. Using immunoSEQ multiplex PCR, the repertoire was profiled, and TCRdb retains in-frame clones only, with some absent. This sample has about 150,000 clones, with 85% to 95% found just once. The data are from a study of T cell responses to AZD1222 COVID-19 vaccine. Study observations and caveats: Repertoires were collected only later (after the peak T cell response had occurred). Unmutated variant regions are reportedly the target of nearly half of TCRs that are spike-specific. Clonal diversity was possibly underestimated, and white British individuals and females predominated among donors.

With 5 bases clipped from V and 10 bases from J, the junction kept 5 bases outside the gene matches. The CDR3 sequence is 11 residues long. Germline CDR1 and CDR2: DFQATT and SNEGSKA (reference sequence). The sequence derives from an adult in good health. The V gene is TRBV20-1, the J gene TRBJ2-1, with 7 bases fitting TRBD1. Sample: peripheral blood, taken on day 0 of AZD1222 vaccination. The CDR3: CSAPGTVEQFF. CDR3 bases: TGCAGTGCTCCTGGGACAGTCGAGCAGTTCTTC.